Reported below is one T cell receptor (beta chain). Clones were read by immunoSEQ multiplex PCR, and TCRdb kept only the in-frame ones, dropping some. The table shows approximately 30,000 clones, with 85% occurring only once. This entry comes from a study of tissue T cells after allogeneic stem cell transplantation. Germline V gene data show CDR1 as MRHNA and CDR2 as SNTAGT. The V end lost 2 bases, the J end lost 0 bases, and 6 bases lay between the germline ends. The CDR3 is 14 residues long. V is TRBV6-4 and J is TRBJ2-3; D may be TRBD1 or TRBD2 (5 bases each). The sequence derives from a woman aged 18-49 years who later had graft-versus-host disease after an allogeneic stem cell transplant. This sample comprised blood, obtained before transplantation. In DNA form, the CDR3 reads TGTGCCAGCAGTGACCGGGACAGCACAGATACGCAGTATTTT. Translation: CASSDRDSTDTQYF.